The 6 T cell receptor beta chains in this list originate from one sample, sequenced in a study of blood T cell repertoires in COVID-19. Clones were sequenced by immunoSEQ multiplex PCR, and TCRdb holds only the in-frame ones, with some missing. The sample records 270,000 or so clones, approximately 90% being singletons. The specimen sequenced was peripheral blood. These receptors all come from a man aged 35-49 years with acute or convalescent COVID-19.

The chain employs TRBV5-6 and TRBJ1-3; unclear D gene. CDR1 and CDR2 (germline): SGHDT, YYEEEE. CDR3 length: 14 amino acids. Trimming removed 1 base at V and 3 bases at J, with 8 bases between. The CDR3 sequence is CASSLLAIGNTIYF. CDR3 nucleotide sequence: TGTGCCAGCAGCTTGCTCGCGATTGGAAACACCATATATTTT.

This clone was counted once. The chain couples TRBV6-6 to TRBJ1-1; 8 bases fit TRBD1. Losses at the gene ends were 5 bases for V and 5 bases for J; bases not matched to a gene: 13. Germline CDR1 MNHNY, CDR2 SVGAGI (reference sequence). This CDR3 is 16 amino acids long. As DNA, the CDR3 is TGTGCCAGCAGTCTTGCCGGGACAGGTCTGTGGACTGAAGCTTTCTTT. It is translated as CASSLAGTGLWTEAFF.

The chain links TRBV19 to TRBJ2-1; D may be TRBD1 (6 bases). Germline V gives CDR1 LNHDA, CDR2 SQIVND (reference sequence). This CDR3 region has 14 residues. Trimming stripped 4 bases from V and 8 bases from J, with 15 bases between. The CDR3 here is CASSRGQSWDEQFF. CDR3 nucleotide sequence: TGTGCCAGTAGTAGGGGACAATCTTGGGATGAGCAGTTCTTC.

This rearrangement joins TRBV3-1 (or the pseudogene TRBV3-2) to TRBJ1-1, with D perhaps matching TRBD1 (6 bases). Germline V gene sequence: CDR1 LGHDT, CDR2 YNNKEL (reference sequence). The V and J ends lost 6 bases and 5 bases respectively, with 13 bases between them. The CDR3 totals 13 residues. As DNA, the CDR3 is TGTGCCAGCAGGAACACAGGGAAGACTGAAGCTTTCTTT. It is translated as CASRNTGKTEAFF.

The chain couples TRBV6-5 to TRBJ1-1; 7 nucleotides align to TRBD1. V lost 6 bases, J lost 3 bases, and 1 base stayed unmatched. The CDR3 is 12 amino acids. CDR1 MNHEY and CDR2 SVGAGI come from the germline V gene. The CDR3 reads CASRQGYTEAFF. CDR3 sequence (DNA): TGTGCCAGCAGACAGGGGTACACTGAAGCTTTCTTT.

This chain uses TRBV12-5 with TRBJ2-1; 7 positions match TRBD1. This CDR3 comprises 16 residues. After removal of 1 base from V and 7 bases from J, the junction contained 10 bases not matched to a gene. Germline V lookup: CDR1 LGHNT, CDR2 FRNRAP. The CDR3: CASGLASQGVGNEQFF. Here the CDR3 DNA reads TGTGCTAGTGGTTTGGCGAGCCAGGGGGTCGGGAATGAGCAGTTCTTC.